This TCR beta chain was sequenced in a study of blood T cell repertoires in COVID-19. Overall study: Whether acute or convalescent, the COVID-19 samples came from the United States, Italy and Spain. PBMCs, B-cell-depleted T cells, or T cells provided the cDNA or gDNA that made up the material.

This table comes from immunoSEQ multiplex PCR, and its TCRdb copy is limited to in-frame clones, with some not included. Of roughly 20,000 clones listed, 77% are singletons. The CDR3 contains 15 residues. Germline V gene lookup returns CDR1 SGHTA and CDR2 FQGNSA. Trimming took 5 bases from V and 2 from J; bases not matched to a gene: 8. This sequence originates from a man between 65 and 80 years old with COVID-19, enrolled during active disease. The source material was peripheral blood. The chain combines TRBV7-2 with TRBJ1-2, with 7 positions matching TRBD1. CDR3 sequence reads: CASSPWAGGNYGYTF. The CDR3 nucleotides read TGTGCCAGCAGCCCCTGGGCAGGGGGGAACTATGGCTACACCTTC.